This paragraph covers one T cell receptor beta chain sequence. Its antigen specificity is not known. Per-nucleotide qualities are absent, and no much larger clonotype sits a single base away. Separate from the roughly 700-subject first cohort, the validation cohort of 120 subjects was the group to which the donors belonged. These data are taken from a study of cytomegalovirus exposure and HLA in healthy donors (dated by TCRdb to about 2017). About the investigation overall: According to a later analysis, the roughly 120 validation repertoires were produced on the same platform as the approximately 690 repertoires of the first cohort. The study combined high-throughput TCR immunosequencing, statistical association of individual TCRs with disease status, and machine learning to predict cytomegalovirus infection status. The study aimed to test whether signatures of past pathogen exposure could be identified by cataloging public T cell receptors. Besides the first cohort of approximately 710 subjects, a separate validation cohort made up of 120 or so different subjects was used. Study-wide conclusions, independent of this receptor: In a later analysis, TCRs clustered in the first cohort were found to also tend to co-occur in the roughly 120 validation repertoires, with approximately 93% of cluster scores above 0. In the study, about 150 TCR beta chains were listed as associated with cytomegalovirus. A later analysis had no HLA typing for the validation cohort, so co-occurrence there was scored across all 130 or so repertoires. Cytomegalovirus status was reported to be diagnosed by the classifier with high specificity and sensitivity in both the original and validation cohorts. It was suggested by the authors that the approach could potentially be generalized to other disease states and immunological phenotypes. Three of the identified cytomegalovirus-associated TCR beta chains were confirmed in vitro to be specific for cytomegalovirus antigens. Most TCR sequences were observed very rarely across donors, whereas some public TCRs were present in many individuals.

The library was prepared using the immunoSEQ multiplex PCR assay. In the source study's methods: A statistical classification framework was built for diagnosing cytomegalovirus status from the catalog of TCR beta chain sequences. The source is immuneACCESS, and TCRdb retained only in-frame sequences with V and J called. Part of the clones is not carried over; for the studies checked, unresolved V genes explain less than half of this, and the remainder is unexplained. Clone size and the V and J calls come from that table; the DNA yielded D and trimming. Present in this sample are over 120,000 clones, approximately 94% of which were seen just once. The ten largest clones capture approximately 2% of the sample. The germline V gene specifies SGHRS as CDR1 and YFSETQ as CDR2. Trimming accounts for 3 bases at V and 0 bases at J, while the number of junction bases matched to no gene is 0. CDR3 length: 15 amino acids, cysteine to phenylalanine. The sequence is cut down to CDR3 DNA, 45 bases in frame from base 1.

The sequence links TRBV5-1 to TRBJ2-2; 9 central bases correspond to TRBD1. The origin of this receptor is a man younger than 35 in good health and CMV-seropositive. Sample: PBMCs. The sequence in DNA is TGCGCCAGCAGCTGGACAGGGGCGAACACCGGGGAGCTGTTTTTT. This codes for CASSWTGANTGELFF.